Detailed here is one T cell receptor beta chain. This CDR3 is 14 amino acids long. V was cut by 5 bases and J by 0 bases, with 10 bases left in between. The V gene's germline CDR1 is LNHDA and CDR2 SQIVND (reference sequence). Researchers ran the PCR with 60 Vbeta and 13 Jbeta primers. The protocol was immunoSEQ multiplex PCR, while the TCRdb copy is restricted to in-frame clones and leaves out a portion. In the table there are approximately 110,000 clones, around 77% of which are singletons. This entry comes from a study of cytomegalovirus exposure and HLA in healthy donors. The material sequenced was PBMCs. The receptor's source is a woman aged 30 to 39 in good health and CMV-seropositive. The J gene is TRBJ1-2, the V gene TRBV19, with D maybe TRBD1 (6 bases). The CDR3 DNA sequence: TGTGCCAGTAGTTCAGGGGCTTCTAACTATGGCTACACCTTC. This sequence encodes CASSSGASNYGYTF.